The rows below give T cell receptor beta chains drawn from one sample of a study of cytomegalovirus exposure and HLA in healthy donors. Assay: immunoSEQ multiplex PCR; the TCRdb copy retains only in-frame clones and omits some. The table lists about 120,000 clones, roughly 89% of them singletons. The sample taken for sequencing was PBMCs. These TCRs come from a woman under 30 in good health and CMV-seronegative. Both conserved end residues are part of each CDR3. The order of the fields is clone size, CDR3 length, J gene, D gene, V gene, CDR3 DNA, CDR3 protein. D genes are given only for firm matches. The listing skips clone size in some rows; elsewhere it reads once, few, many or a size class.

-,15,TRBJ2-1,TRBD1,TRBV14,TGTGCCAGCAGCCTTTACAGGGGCTCCTACAATGAGCAGTTCTTC,CASSLYRGSYNEQFF
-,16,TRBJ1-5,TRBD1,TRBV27,TGTGCCAGCAGTTTATTTGGACAGGCGGTCGGACAGCCCCAGCATTTT,CASSLFGQAVGQPQHF
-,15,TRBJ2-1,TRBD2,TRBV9,TGTGCCAGCAGCGTAGGAATCGGGGGGAGGAATGAGCAGTTCTTC,CASSVGIGGRNEQFF
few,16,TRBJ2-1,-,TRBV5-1,TGCGCCAGCAGTCAGGGTGGCGGGGCCGATTACAATGAGCAGTTCTTC,CASSQGGGADYNEQFF
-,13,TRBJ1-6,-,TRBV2,TGTGCCAGCAGTGAGGGGGGGAATTCACCCCTCCACTTT,CASSEGGNSPLHF
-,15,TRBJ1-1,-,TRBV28,TGTGCCAGCAGTTTGCCTGACACCCGACAAATGGGCGCTTTCTTT,CASSLPDTRQMGAFF
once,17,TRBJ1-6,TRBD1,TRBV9,TGTGCCAGCAGCGTAGGAGATGGAGACAGGGGTAGTTCACCCCTCCACTTT,CASSVGDGDRGSSPLHF
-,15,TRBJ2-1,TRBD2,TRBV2,TGTGCCAGCAGTGTAAGGCGGGGGGGATGGAATGAGCAGTTCTTC,CASSVRRGGWNEQFF
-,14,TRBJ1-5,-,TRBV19,TGTGCCAGTAGTATAGGCGGCGAGCTCCGGCCCCAGCATTTT,CASSIGGELRPQHF
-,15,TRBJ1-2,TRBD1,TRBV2,TGTGCCAGCAGTCGGACAGGGGACGACCGCTATGGCTACACCTTC,CASSRTGDDRYGYTF
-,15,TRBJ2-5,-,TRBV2,TGTGCCAGCAGTGCCCTGGGACACCCATCCGCGACCCAGTACTTC,CASSALGHPSATQYF
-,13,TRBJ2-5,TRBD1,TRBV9,TGTGCCAGCAGCCGGACAGGGTCAGGGACCCAGTACTTC,CASSRTGSGTQYF
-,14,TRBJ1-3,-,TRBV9,TGTGCCAGCAGCCTCTCATCGGGGGGGAACACCATATATTTT,CASSLSSGGNTIYF
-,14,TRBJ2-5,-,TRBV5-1,TGCGCCAGCAGCCCCAACAGGGTCGAGGAGACCCAGTACTTC,CASSPNRVEETQYF
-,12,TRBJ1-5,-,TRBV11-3,TGTGCCAGCAGCTTAGGAGTCGGGCCCCAGCATTTT,CASSLGVGPQHF
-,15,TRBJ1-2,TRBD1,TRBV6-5,TGTGCCAGCAGTCCGAGGACAGGGCTTACCTATGGCTACACCTTC,CASSPRTGLTYGYTF
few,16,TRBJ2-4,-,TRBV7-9,TGTGCCAGCAGCCCGCGGATACTAGGGGCCAAAAACATTCAGTACTTC,CASSPRILGAKNIQYF
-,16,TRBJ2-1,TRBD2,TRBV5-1,TGCGCCAGCAGCTTTCTAGCGGGAGGGACCTACAATGAGCAGTTCTTC,CASSFLAGGTYNEQFF
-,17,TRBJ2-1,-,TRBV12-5,TGTGCTAGTGGTCCCCCCAAGGCTAGCTTGTCCTACAATGAGCAGTTCTTC,CASGPPKASLSYNEQFF
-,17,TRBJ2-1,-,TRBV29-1,TGCAGCGCTAAGGGACAAGGTTTTCCTTACGGACATCCGGAGCAGTTCTTC,CSAKGQGFPYGHPEQFF
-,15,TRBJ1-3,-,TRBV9,TGTGCCAGCACCGTAGGAGGGGGCTCTGGAAACACCATATATTTT,CASTVGGGSGNTIYF
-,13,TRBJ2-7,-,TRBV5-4,TGTGCCAGCAGGTCGGACAGCCCCTACGAGCAGTACTTC,CASRSDSPYEQYF
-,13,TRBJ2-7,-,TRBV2,TGTGCCAGCACCCAATCTACAGGTGGCGAGCAGTACTTC,CASTQSTGGEQYF
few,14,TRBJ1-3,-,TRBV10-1,TGCGCCAGCAGTGAGGGTAGGAGTGGAAACACCATATATTTT,CASSEGRSGNTIYF
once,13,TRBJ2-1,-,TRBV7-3,TGTGCCAGCAGCTCTGGACTCTACAATGAGCAGTTCTTC,CASSSGLYNEQFF
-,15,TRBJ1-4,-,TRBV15,TGTGCCACCAGCAGCTTCCGGGACTCGTCTAGGTGGTTGTTTTTT,CATSSFRDSSRWLFF
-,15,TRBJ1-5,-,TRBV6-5,TGTGCCAGCAGTTACTCGAGGACAGACGTGTTGCCCCAGCATTTT,CASSYSRTDVLPQHF
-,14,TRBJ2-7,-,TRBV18,TGTGCCAGCTCCGCAGGAGGGATCGACGACGAGCAGTACTTC,CASSAGGIDDEQYF
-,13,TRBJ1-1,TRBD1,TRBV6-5,TGTGCCAGCAGTTACGAGGGGACAGGGCAAGCTTTCTTT,CASSYEGTGQAFF
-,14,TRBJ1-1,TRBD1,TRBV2,TGTGCCAGCAGTCGGGAGGGGGCGAGCACTGAAGCTTTCTTT,CASSREGASTEAFF
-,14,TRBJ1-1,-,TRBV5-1,TGCGCCAGCAGCTTGGACCCCGACAGTACTGAAGCTTTCTTT,CASSLDPDSTEAFF
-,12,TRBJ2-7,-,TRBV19,TGTGCCAGTAGTATCAGGGTCGACGAGCAGTACTTC,CASSIRVDEQYF
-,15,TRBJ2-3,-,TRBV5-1,TGCGCCAGCAGCTTGACCCCAGGGAGCACAGATACGCAGTATTTT,CASSLTPGSTDTQYF
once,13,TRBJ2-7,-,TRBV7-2,TGTGCCAGCAGCTTAGTGGGGGGAAGCGAGCAGTACTTC,CASSLVGGSEQYF
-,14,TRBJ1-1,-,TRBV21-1,TGTGCCAGCGCAAAAGGGGTGGGGAACACTGAAGCTTTCTTT,CASAKGVGNTEAFF
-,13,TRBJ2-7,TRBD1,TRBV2,TGTGCCAGCTCGCTGGACAGGGGCAACGAGCAGTACTTC,CASSLDRGNEQYF
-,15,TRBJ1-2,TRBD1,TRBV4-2,TGTGCCAGCAGCCTCGCAGGGGGTTGGACAAATGGCTACACCTTC,CASSLAGGWTNGYTF
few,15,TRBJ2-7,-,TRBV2,TGTGCCAGCATTCCTGTGGACTGGAGCTCCTACGAGCAGTACTTC,CASIPVDWSSYEQYF
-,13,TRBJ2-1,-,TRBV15,TGTGCCACCAGAGGGTACAGGCCCAATGAGCAGTTCTTC,CATRGYRPNEQFF
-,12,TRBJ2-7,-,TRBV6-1,TGTGCCAGCAGCCACGGAGTCTACGAGCAGTACTTC,CASSHGVYEQYF
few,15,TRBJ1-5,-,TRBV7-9,TGTGCCAGCAGCTTAGGATCAGGGTCGGTACAGCCCCAGCATTTT,CASSLGSGSVQPQHF